The source of this T cell receptor (beta chain) is a study of metastatic and nonmetastatic thyroid tumors (dated by TCRdb to about 2020). In terms of the full investigation: For patients with malignant and with benign thyroid disease, the researchers compared repertoires between peripheral blood samples and tumor or nodule tissue samples. On the study overall, not on this receptor specifically: TCR beta diversity was reported as significantly higher in malignant tumors than in benign nodules, in both blood and tumor samples.

Library generation was performed with PCR. Instrument used: Illumina HiSeq 4000. High-throughput sequencing was used to profile the TCR beta-chain CDR3 region of every patient. Concerning the study's data processing: Drawing on CDR3 differences between clinicopathological groups, the researchers built a classifier meant to tell apart patients with distant-metastatic papillary thyroid cancer. To measure repertoire diversity the researchers used the Shannon index, while the Morisita-Horn index served to gauge how similar the tumor and blood repertoires were. TCRdb reprocessing: public reads trimmed at Q25 with fastp, clones called with MiXCR, in-frame beta chains kept. The V and J calls reflect TCRdb's pipeline rather than the authors' work. The sample includes roughly 35,000 clones, with around a sixth observed a single time. Around 7.2% of the sample is in the top ten clones. None of the patients had been given any treatment before thyroid surgery. The study retrospectively analysed patient clinical samples collected from the early 2010s to the late 2010s using T-cell receptor beta sequencing.

The CDR3 covers 13 residues, taking in both the cysteine and the phenylalanine. Only the CDR3 part of the read is kept: 39 bases, read in frame from the first base. Taken from the germline V gene, the CDR1 and CDR2 loops are MNHEY and SVGEGT. This clone has a handful of counts. Its antigen remains unidentified. The germline gene is not matched at one end of the junction; a read error may be the cause. The V and J segments used are TRBV6-2 or TRBV6-3 and TRBJ1-2; the D gene assignment is ambiguous. The specimen was blood. The clonotype was recovered from a female donor with papillary thyroid cancer or a benign thyroid nodule (not recorded which). Some clones in this sample may be carry-over from other donors' samples. CDR3 protein: CASSPRESYGYTF. The nucleotide sequence reads as follows: TGTGCCAGCAGTCCCCGGGAAAGCTATGGCTACACATTC.